This T cell receptor (beta chain) was captured in a study of blood T cell repertoires in COVID-19. Study as a whole: The study drew acute and convalescent COVID-19 samples from the United States, Italy and Spain.

As handled by the study authors: Reference gene primer amplification gave nucleated cell count estimates. Assay: immunoSEQ multiplex PCR; the TCRdb copy retains only in-frame clones and omits some. V and J calls and clone size come straight from that table; D and trimming were deduced from the DNA. The sample has approximately 190,000 clones; about 80% are singletons. Seattle patients were enrolled while actively infected and followed longitudinally. Germline V gives CDR1 SGHRS, CDR2 YFSETQ. V shed 7 bases and J 7 bases; nucleotides not matched to a gene: 12. The CDR3 loop spans 14 amino acids. This chain connects TRBV5-1 to TRBJ2-7, with 9 bases lining up with TRBD2. This clonotype was obtained from a woman aged 55 to 70 with COVID-19, enrolled during active disease. Source material: peripheral blood. In DNA, the CDR3 is TGCGCCAGCTGTGTGGGCGGGAGGGCAGGGGAGCAGTACTTC. This translates into CASCVGGRAGEQYF.